The clone carrying this T cell receptor beta chain was seen just once. Recruitment covered some 25 US areas and drew participants whose ages spanned about 18 to 90 years. The sample is drawn from a study of blood T cell repertoires in COVID-19. In the study overall: Samples representing acute and convalescent COVID-19 were sourced from the United States, Italy and Spain. PBMCs, B-cell-depleted T cells, or T cells provided the cDNA or gDNA that made up the material.

TCRdb's copy holds only in-frame clones and misses some; the assay was immunoSEQ multiplex PCR. The sample has some 150,000 clones, approximately 90% seen once. The receptor's source is a woman aged 25 to 39 with acute COVID-19. The sequenced sample consisted of PBMCs or T cells enriched from blood (not recorded which).

CDR3 sequence: CASSGVADYNNEQFF. The CDR3 DNA reads as TGTGCCAGTAGTGGGGTAGCGGACTACAACAATGAGCAGTTCTTC. This chain uses TRBV19 with TRBJ2-1; weak D call: TRBD2 (6 bases). This CDR3 has 15 residues. Germline-derived CDR1 and CDR2 are LNHDA and SQIVND (reference sequence). The V gene lost 5 bases and the J gene lost 5 bases, with 16 bases spanning the gap.